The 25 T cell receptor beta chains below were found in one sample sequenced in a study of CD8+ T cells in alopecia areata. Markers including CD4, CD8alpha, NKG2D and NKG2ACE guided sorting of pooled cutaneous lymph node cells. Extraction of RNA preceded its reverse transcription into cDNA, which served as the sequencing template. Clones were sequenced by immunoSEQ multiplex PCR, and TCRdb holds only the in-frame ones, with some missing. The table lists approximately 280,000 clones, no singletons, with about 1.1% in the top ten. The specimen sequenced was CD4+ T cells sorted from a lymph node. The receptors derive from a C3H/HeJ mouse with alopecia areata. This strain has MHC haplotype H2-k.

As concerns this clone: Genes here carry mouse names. Incomplete CDR3 DNA: TGTGCCAGCAGTGAGAGCAGGGTTGGCACCGGG. It codes for CASSESRVGTG. The entire CDR3 protein is CASSESRVGTGQLYF. The chain joins TRBV13-3 to TRBJ2-2, with a tentative D call TRBD1 (5 bases). Sequencing ends 4 residues short of the CDR3 end; the germline J gene provides the rest. Germline V gene sequence: CDR1 NNHDY, CDR2 SYVADS. This CDR3 has 15 residues. The ends were cut back, 2 bases at V and 4 bases at J, with 12 bases in the middle. The complete variable domain, with remaining parts taken from reference TRBV13-3 and TRBJ2-2, reads EAAVTQSPRSKVAVTGGKVTLSCHQTNNHDYMYWYRQDTGHGLRLIHYSYVADSTEKGDIPDGYKASRPSQENFSLILELASLSQTAVYFCASSESRVGTGQLYFGEGSKLTVL.

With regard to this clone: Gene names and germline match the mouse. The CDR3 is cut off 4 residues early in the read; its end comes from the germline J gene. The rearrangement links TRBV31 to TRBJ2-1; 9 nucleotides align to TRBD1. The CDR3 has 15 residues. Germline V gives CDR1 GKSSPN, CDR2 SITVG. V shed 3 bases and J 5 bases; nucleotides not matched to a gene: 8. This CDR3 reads CAWSDVRDRDAEQFF. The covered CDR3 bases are TGTGCCTGGAGCGACGTCCGGGACAGGGATGCT.

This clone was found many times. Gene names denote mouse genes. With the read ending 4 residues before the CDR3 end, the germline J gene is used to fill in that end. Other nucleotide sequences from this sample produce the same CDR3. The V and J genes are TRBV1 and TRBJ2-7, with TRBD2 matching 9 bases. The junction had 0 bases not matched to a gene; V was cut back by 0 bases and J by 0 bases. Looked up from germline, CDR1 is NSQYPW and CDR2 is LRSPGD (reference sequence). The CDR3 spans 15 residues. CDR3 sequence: CTCSADWGGSYEQYF. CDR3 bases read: TGCACCTGCAGTGCAGACTGGGGGGGCTCCTAT.

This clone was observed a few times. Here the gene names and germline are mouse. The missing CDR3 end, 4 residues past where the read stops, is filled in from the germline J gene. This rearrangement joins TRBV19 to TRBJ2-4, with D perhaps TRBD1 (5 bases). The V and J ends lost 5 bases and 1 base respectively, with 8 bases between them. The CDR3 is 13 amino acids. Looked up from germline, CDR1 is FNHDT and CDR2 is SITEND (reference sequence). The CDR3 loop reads CASRIRGQNTLYF. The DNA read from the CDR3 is TGTGCCAGCAGGATCAGGGGTCAAAAC.

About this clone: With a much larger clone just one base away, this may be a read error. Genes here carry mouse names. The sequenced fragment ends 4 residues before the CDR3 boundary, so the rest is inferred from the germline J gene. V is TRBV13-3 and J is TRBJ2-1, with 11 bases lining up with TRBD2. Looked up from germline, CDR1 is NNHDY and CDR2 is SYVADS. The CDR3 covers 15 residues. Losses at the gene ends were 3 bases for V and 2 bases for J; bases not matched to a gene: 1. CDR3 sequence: CASSGGLGDYAEQFF. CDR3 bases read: TGTGCCAGCAGTGGGGGACTGGGGGACTATGCT.

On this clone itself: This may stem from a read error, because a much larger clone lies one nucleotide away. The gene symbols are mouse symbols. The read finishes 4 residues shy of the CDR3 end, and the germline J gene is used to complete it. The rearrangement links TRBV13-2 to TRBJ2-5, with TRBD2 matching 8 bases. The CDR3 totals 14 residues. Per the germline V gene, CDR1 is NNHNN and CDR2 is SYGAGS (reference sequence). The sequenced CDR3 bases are TGTGCCAGCGGTGATGTTGGGGGGGAAGAC. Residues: CASGDVGGED. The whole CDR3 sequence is CASGDVGGEDTQYF.

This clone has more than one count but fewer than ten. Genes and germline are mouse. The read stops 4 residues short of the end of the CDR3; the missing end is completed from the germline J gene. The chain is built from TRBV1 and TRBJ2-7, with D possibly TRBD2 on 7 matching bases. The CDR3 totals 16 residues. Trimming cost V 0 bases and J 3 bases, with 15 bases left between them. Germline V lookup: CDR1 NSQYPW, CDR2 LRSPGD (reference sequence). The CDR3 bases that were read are TGCACCTGCAGTGCAGATTGGGCTGGGGGCGACTAT. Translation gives CTCSADWAGGDY. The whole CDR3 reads CTCSADWAGGDYEQYF.

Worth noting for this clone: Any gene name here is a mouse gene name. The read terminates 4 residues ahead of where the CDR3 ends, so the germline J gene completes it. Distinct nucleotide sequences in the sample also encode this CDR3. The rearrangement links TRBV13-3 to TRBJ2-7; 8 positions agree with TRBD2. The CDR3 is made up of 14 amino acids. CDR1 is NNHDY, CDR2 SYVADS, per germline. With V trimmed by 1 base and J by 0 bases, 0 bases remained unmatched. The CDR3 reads CASSDLGGSYEQYF. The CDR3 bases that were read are TGTGCCAGCAGTGATCTGGGGGGCTCCTAT.

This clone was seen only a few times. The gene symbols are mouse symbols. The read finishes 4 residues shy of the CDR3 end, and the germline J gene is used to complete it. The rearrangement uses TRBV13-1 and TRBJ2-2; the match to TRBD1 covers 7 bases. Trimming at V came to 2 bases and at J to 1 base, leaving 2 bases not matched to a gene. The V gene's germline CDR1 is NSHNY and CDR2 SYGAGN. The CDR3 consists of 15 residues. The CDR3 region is CASSEDRENTGQLYF. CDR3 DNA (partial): TGTGCCAGCAGTGAAGACAGGGAAAACACCGGG.

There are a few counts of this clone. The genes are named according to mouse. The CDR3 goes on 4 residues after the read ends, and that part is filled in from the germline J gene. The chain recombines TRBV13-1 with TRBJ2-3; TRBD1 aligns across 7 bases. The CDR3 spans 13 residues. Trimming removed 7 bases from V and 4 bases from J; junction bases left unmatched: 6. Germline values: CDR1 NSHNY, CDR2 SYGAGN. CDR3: CASSRDRTETLYF. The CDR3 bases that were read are TGTGCCAGCTCTCGGGACAGAACAGAA.

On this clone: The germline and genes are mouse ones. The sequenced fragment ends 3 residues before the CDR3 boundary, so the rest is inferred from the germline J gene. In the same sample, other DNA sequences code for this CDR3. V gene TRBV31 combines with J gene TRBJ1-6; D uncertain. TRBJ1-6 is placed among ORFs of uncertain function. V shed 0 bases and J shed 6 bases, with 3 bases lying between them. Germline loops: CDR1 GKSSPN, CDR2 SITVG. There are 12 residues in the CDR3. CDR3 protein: CAWSLGNSPLYF. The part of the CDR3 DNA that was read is TGTGCCTGGAGTCTAGGTAATTCGCCC.

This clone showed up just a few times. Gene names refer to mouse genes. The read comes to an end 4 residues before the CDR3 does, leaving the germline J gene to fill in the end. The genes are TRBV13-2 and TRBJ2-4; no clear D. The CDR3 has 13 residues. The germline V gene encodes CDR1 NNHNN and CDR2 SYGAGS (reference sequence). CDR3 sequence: CASGEPRLNTLYF. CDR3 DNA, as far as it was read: TGTGCCAGCGGTGAGCCCAGGCTAAAC.

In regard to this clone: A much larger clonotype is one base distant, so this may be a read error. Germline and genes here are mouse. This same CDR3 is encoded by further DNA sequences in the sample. Partial CDR3 DNA: TGTGCCAGCAGCCAAGGGACTGGGAGCTATGCT. The encoded protein is CASSQGTGSYA. The whole CDR3 protein is CASSQGTGSYAEQFF. This sequence joins TRBV5 and TRBJ2-1; 8 bases are a match to TRBD2. The CDR3 end lies 4 residues beyond the end of the read and is filled in from the germline J gene. The CDR3 contains 15 residues. Germline CDR1 and CDR2: LGHNA and YNLKQL (reference sequence). Trimming cost V 1 base and J 3 bases; bases outside gene matches: 2.

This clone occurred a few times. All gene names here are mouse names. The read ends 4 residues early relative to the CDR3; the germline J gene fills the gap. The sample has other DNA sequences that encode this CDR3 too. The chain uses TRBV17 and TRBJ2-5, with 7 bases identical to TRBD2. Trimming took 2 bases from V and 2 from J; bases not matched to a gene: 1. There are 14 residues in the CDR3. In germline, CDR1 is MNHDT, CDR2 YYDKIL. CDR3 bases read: TGTGCTAGCAGTAGATCTGGGGGCCAAGAC. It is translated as CASSRSGGQD. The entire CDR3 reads CASSRSGGQDTQYF.

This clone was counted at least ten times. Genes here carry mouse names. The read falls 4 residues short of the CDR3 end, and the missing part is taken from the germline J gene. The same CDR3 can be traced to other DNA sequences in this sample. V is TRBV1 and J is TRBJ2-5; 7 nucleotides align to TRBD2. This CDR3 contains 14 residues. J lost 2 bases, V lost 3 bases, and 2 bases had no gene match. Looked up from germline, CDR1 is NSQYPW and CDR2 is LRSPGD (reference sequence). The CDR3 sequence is CTCSASGGQDTQYF. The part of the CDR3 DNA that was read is TGCACCTGCAGTGCCTCTGGGGGCCAAGAC.

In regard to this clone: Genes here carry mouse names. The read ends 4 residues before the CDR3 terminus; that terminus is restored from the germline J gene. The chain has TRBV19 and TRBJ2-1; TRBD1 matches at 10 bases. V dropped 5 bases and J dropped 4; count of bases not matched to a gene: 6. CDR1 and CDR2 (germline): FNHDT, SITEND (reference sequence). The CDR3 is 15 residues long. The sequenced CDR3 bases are TGTGCCAGCAGGCAGCCGGGACAGGGGTATGCT. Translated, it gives CASRQPGQGYA. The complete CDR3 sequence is CASRQPGQGYAEQFF.

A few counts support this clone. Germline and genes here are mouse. The CDR3 is CTCSSWGSQNTLYF. Incomplete CDR3 DNA: TGCACCTGCAGCTCCTGGGGAAGTCAAAAC. This sequence joins TRBV1 and TRBJ2-4; D might be TRBD2 (6 bases). The read stops 4 residues short of the end of the CDR3; the missing end is completed from the germline J gene. The germline gives CDR1 NSQYPW, CDR2 LRSPGD (reference sequence). Trimming took 6 bases from V and 0 from J, leaving 10 bases between them. The CDR3 has 14 amino acids.

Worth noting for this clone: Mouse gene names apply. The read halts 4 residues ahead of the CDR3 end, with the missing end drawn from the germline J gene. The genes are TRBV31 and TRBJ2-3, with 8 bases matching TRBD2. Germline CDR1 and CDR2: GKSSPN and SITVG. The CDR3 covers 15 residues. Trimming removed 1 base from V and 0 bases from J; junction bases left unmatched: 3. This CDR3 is CAWSHGTGSAETLYF. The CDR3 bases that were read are TGTGCCTGGAGTCACGGGACTGGTAGTGCAGAA.

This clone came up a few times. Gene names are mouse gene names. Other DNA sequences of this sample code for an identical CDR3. The CDR3 here is CASSDALGQDTQYF. The CDR3 bases that were read are TGTGCCAGCAGTGATGCGCTGGGGCAAGAC. The chain is built from TRBV13-1 and TRBJ2-5; TRBD2 is a possible D gene (6 bases). The CDR3 goes on 4 residues after the read ends, and that part is filled in from the germline J gene. This CDR3 is 14 amino acids long. The V end lost 0 bases, the J end lost 3 bases, and 8 bases lay between the germline ends. The germline CDR1 and CDR2 sequences are NSHNY and SYGAGN.

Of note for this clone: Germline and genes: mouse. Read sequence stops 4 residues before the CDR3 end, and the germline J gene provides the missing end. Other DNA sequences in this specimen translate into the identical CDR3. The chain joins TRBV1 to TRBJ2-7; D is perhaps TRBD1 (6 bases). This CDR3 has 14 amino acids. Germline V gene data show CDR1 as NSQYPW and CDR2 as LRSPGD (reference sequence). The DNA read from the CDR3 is TGCACCTGCAGTGCAGATCGGAGGGGGTAT. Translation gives CTCSADRRGY. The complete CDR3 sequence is CTCSADRRGYEQYF.

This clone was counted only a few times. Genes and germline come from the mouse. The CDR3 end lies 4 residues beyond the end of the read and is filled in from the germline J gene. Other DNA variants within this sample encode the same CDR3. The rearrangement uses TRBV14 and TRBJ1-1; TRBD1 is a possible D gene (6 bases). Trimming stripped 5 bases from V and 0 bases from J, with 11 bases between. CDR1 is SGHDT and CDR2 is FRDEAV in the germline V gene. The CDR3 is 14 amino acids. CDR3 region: CASSSGTTNTEVFF. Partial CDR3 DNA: TGTGCCAGCAGCTCCGGGACAACAAACACA.

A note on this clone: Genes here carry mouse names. The CDR3 loop is CASRTGTINSDYTF. The CDR3 bases that were read are TGTGCCAGCAGGACCGGGACAATAAACTCC. V is TRBV19 and J is TRBJ1-2; possible D gene TRBD1, 6 bases. The read comes to an end 4 residues before the CDR3 does, leaving the germline J gene to fill in the end. There are 14 residues in the CDR3. Germline V gene data show CDR1 as FNHDT and CDR2 as SITEND (reference sequence). V shed 5 bases and J shed 1 base, with 12 bases lying between them. The variable domain in full, with the rest retrieved from reference TRBV19 and TRBJ1-2, is GGIITQTPKFLIGQEGQKLTLKCQQNFNHDTMYWYRQDSGKGLRLIYYSITENDLQKGDLSEGYDASREKKSSFSLTVTSAQKNEMAVFLCASRTGTINSDYTFGSGTRLLVI.

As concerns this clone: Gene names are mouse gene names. CDR3 sequence: CASSRQGNYEQYF. The sequenced part of the CDR3 DNA is TGTGCCAGCAGTAGACAGGGAAACTAT. The chain is built from TRBV19 and TRBJ2-7; 7 bases are a match to TRBD1. Read coverage stops 4 residues before the CDR3 terminus; the germline J gene supplies the remainder. CDR3 length: 13 amino acids. After removal of 3 bases from V and 3 bases from J, the junction contained 3 bases not matched to a gene. Germline lookup yields CDR1 FNHDT and CDR2 SITEND (reference sequence).

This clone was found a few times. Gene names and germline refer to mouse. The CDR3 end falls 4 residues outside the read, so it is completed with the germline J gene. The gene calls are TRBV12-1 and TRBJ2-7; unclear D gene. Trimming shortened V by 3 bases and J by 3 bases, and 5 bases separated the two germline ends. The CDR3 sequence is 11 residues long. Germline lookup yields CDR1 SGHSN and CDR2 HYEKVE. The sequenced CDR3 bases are TGTGCCAGCTCTGTCTTCTAT. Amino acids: CASSVFY. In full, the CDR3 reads CASSVFYEQYF.

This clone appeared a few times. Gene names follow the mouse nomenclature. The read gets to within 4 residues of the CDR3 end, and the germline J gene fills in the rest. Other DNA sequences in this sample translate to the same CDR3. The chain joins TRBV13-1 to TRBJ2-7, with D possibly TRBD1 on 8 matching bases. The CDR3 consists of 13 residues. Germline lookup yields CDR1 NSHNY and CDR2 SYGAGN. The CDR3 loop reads CASSEQGGYEQYF. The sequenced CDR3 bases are TGTGCCAGCAGTGAACAGGGGGGGTAT.